This TCR beta chain was identified during a study of cytomegalovirus exposure and HLA in healthy donors. Vbeta (60) and Jbeta (13) primers were used in the PCR. The assay was immunoSEQ multiplex PCR, and TCRdb's table has in-frame clones only and misses some. The sample has more than 95,000 clones, over 70% seen once; the top ten hold 1.6%. Broader study findings: Some highly shared sequence variants likely arose as a pipeline artifact. In a later analysis, an Asian-associated ancestry cluster reportedly showed fewer N-insertions than the 666-donor mean. The only immune exposure information that was available was CMV serostatus.

This clone showed up many times. The antigen remains unidentified. V was trimmed by 7 bases and J by 5 bases, leaving 18 bases between them. CDR3 size: 15 residues. The germline V gene encodes CDR1 MNHNY and CDR2 SVGAGI (reference sequence). Regarding donors, all were healthy bone marrow donors. The specimen sequenced was PBMCs. This sequence joins TRBV6-6 and TRBJ1-5; D uncertain. The TCR was taken from a woman in her late teens or twenties in good health and CMV-seronegative. CDR3 sequence: CASTLRREMDQPQHF. The CDR3 region has the DNA TGTGCCAGCACCCTACGGAGGGAAATGGATCAGCCCCAGCATTTT.